This T cell receptor (beta chain) derives from a study of breast tumors, draining lymph nodes, adjacent tissues. Study observations and caveats: Luminal-like breast cancer showed significantly greater tumor-nontumor repertoire similarity than basal-like breast cancer did.

Each CDR3 protein is one row after TCRdb ran MiXCR on the multiplex PCR reads. The table includes 150,000 to 200,000 distinct CDR3 sequences, roughly 30% detected once. Breast cancer patients provided tissue from their axillary draining lymph nodes. To note about this clonotype: Its antigen is not identified. A much larger clone lies one base from this, so it may be a read error. The CDR3 does not end in the conserved phenylalanine or tryptophan, so this is likely a read error.

Germline V CDR1 and CDR2: LNHDA, SQIVND (reference sequence). This CDR3 has 16 residues. V gave up 1 base and J gave up 1 base; unmatched junction bases: 3. The sample comprised axillary lymph node tissue. The chain uses TRBV19 and TRBJ2-5, with TRBD1 identical over 10 bases. The receptor's source is a female donor with breast cancer. Some clones in this sample may be carry-over from other donors' samples. This CDR3 is CASSIGQGALQETQYS. The CDR3 coding sequence is TGTGCCAGTAGTATAGGACAGGGGGCCCTCCAAGAGACCCAGTACTCC.